A single sample is the source of the 25 T cell receptor beta chains below, sequenced in a study of cytomegalovirus exposure and HLA in healthy donors. It was with 60 Vbeta and 13 Jbeta primers that the PCR ran. The assay was immunoSEQ multiplex PCR, and TCRdb's table has in-frame clones only and misses some. The sample contains fewer than 200,000 clones, approximately 84% of which appear only once. The sample comprised PBMCs. All receptors come from a young man in good health and CMV-seropositive.

The gene calls are TRBV2 and TRBJ1-1, with D possibly TRBD1 on 5 matching bases. The CDR3 spans 13 residues. Germline V gene data show CDR1 as SNHLY and CDR2 as FYNNEI. V dropped 9 bases and J dropped 5 bases, with 16 bases sitting between them. CDR3 protein: CASGGAGWTEAFF. CDR3 sequence (DNA): TGTGCCAGTGGTGGGGCAGGGTGGACTGAAGCTTTCTTT.

The genes are TRBV7-9 and TRBJ2-4; D unresolved. Germline loops: CDR1 SEHNR, CDR2 FQNEAQ (reference sequence). The CDR3 loop spans 14 amino acids. Deletions cut 0 bases from V and 4 bases from J, with 7 bases between. This CDR3 is CASSLAVAKNIQYF. CDR3 nucleotides: TGTGCCAGCAGCTTAGCAGTGGCTAAAAACATTCAGTACTTC.

CDR3: CASSYSAGRYGEAFF. In nucleotides, the CDR3 is TGTGCCAGCAGTTATTCGGCAGGGAGGTACGGTGAAGCTTTCTTT. This sequence joins TRBV6-5 and TRBJ1-1, with a possible D match to TRBD1 (5 bases). CDR3 length: 15 amino acids. From germline, CDR1 is MNHEY and CDR2 SVGAGI. Trimming stripped 3 bases from V and 7 bases from J, with 18 bases between.

Only a few counts were recorded for this clone. The V call is TRBV5-8, the J call TRBJ2-4; 8 bases are a match to TRBD1. The CDR3 is made up of 18 amino acids. Per germline, CDR1 SGHTS and CDR2 YDEGEE. V dropped 0 bases and J dropped 2; count of bases not matched to a gene: 10. CDR3: CASSLGTGTTNPKNIQYF. Here the CDR3 DNA reads TGTGCCAGCAGCTTGGGGACAGGGACGACTAATCCCAAAAACATTCAGTACTTC.

The chain joins TRBV5-4 to TRBJ2-7; D possibly corresponds to TRBD2 (5 bases). Trimming pared 4 bases from V and 0 bases from J, leaving 14 bases between. This CDR3 has 15 residues. Germline values: CDR1 SGHNT, CDR2 YYREEE (reference sequence). As DNA, the CDR3 is TGTGCCAGCAGCCCTGACGGGGAGAGCTCCTACGAGCAGTACGTC. Its translation: CASSPDGESSYEQYV.

The chain has TRBV13 and TRBJ2-7, with 9 bases lining up with TRBD1. CDR1 is PRHDT and CDR2 is FYEKMQ in the germline V gene (reference sequence). This CDR3 is 15 amino acids long. V was pared by 3 bases and J by 2 bases, with 5 bases of the junction left unmatched. The CDR3 nucleotides are TGTGCCAGCAGCTTCCGGGACAGGGCCGCCTACGAGCAGTACGTC. As protein: CASSFRDRAAYEQYV.

J is TRBJ1-2 and V is TRBV14; D uncertain. There are 14 residues in the CDR3. Trimming shortened V by 1 base and J by 4 bases, and 10 bases separated the two germline ends. Looked up from germline, CDR1 is SGHDN and CDR2 is FVKESK. The CDR3 reads CASSQVSTSYGYTF. CDR3 sequence (DNA): TGTGCCAGCAGCCAAGTTTCAACTTCCTATGGCTACACCTTC.

J is TRBJ2-6 and V is TRBV7-2, with D perhaps matching TRBD1 (6 bases). Germline assignment: CDR1 SGHTA and CDR2 FQGNSA. This CDR3 has 17 residues. Trimming stripped 3 bases from V and 2 bases from J, with 14 bases between. In DNA form, the CDR3 reads TGTGCCAGCAGCTTTGCCACAGGGAAAGCTGGGGCCAACGTCCTGACTTTC. Its protein product is CASSFATGKAGANVLTF.

This clone was recorded once. V usage is TRBV4-1 and J usage is TRBJ2-5; unclear D gene. Germline CDR1 reads MGHRA; CDR2 reads YSYEKL. The length of the CDR3 is 15 residues. Between the trimmed V and J ends, which lost 3 bases and 3 bases, there was a span of 14 bases. This chain's CDR3 is CASSQMGPMEETQYF. In DNA form, the CDR3 reads TGCGCCAGCAGCCAGATGGGCCCCATGGAAGAGACCCAGTACTTC.

The J gene is TRBJ2-3, the V gene TRBV9; possible D gene TRBD2, 6 bases. This CDR3 is 15 amino acids long. Germline V gene data show CDR1 as SGDLS and CDR2 as YYNGEE. V was pared by 2 bases and J by 3 bases, with 13 bases between. CDR3 nucleotides: TGTGCCAGCAGCGTTGGGGGGACGACTACAGATACGCAGTATTTT. This translates into CASSVGGTTTDTQYF. The full variable domain, with the rest looked up from reference TRBV9 and TRBJ2-3, is DSGVTQTPKHLITATGQRVTLRCSPRSGDLSVYWYQQSLDQGLQFLIQYYNGEERAKGNILERFSAQQFPDLHSELNLSSLELGDSALYFCASSVGGTTTDTQYFGPGTRLTVL.

V and J are TRBV18 and TRBJ2-3; D is perhaps TRBD2 (5 bases). Trimming left V 4 bases short and J 1 base short, with 9 bases between. Germline-derived CDR1 and CDR2 are KGHSH and LQKENI. The length of the CDR3 is 14 residues. CDR3 amino acids: CASSLRAGTDTQYF. The CDR3 bases are TGTGCCAGCTCACTTCGAGCGGGCACAGATACGCAGTATTTT.

This chain connects TRBV7-9 to TRBJ2-3; TRBD1 aligns across 9 bases. CDR1 SEHNR and CDR2 FQNEAQ come from the germline V gene (reference sequence). After removal of 5 bases from V and 4 bases from J, the junction contained 4 bases not matched to a gene. The length of the CDR3 is 14 residues. The CDR3 bases are TGTGCCAGCAGCGTTACAGGGGGCCCAGATACGCAGTATTTT. Translation: CASSVTGGPDTQYF.

The V call is TRBV9, the J call TRBJ2-2; D is undetermined. Germline V CDR1 and CDR2: SGDLS, YYNGEE. The germline V and J ends were trimmed by 0 bases and 7 bases, with 4 bases remaining between them. This CDR3 is built from 12 residues. The CDR3 nucleotides read TGTGCCAGCAGCGTAGTCCACGGGGAGCTGTTTTTT. Amino acid sequence: CASSVVHGELFF.

This clone was seen only once. V is TRBV7-3 and J is TRBJ2-5; D call uncertain. The V end was cut by 2 bases, the J end by 2 bases, with 6 bases between. The germline gives CDR1 SGHTA, CDR2 FQGTGA. There are 13 residues in the CDR3. The CDR3 loop reads CASSLYRQETQYF. The CDR3 DNA sequence: TGTGCCAGCAGCTTATACAGACAAGAGACCCAGTACTTC.

There are a few counts of this clone. This chain joins TRBV28 and TRBJ1-4; D call uncertain. V lost 1 base, J lost 6 bases, and 12 bases lay in between. This CDR3 is 15 amino acids long. Germline CDR1 is MDHEN and CDR2 is SYDVKM. CDR3 bases: TGTGCCAGCAGTTTATTCCCGCGTACCGATGAAAAACTGTTTTTT. Its translation: CASSLFPRTDEKLFF.

The gene calls are TRBV19 and TRBJ2-1; D remains ambiguous. Trimming took 4 bases from V and 11 from J, leaving 12 bases between them. The CDR3 length is 12 residues. The germline V gene has CDR1 LNHDA and CDR2 SQIVND (reference sequence). The CDR3 nucleotides read TGTGCCAGTAGTAGCCGGTGGGCAAAGCAGTTCTTC. The encoded protein is CASSSRWAKQFF.

This clone was seen once. This chain joins TRBV7-2 and TRBJ2-1; 9 bases match TRBD1. CDR3 length equals 15 residues. Germline lookup yields CDR1 SGHTA and CDR2 FQGNSA. The V segment lost 6 bases and the J segment 7 bases; nucleotides outside the gene matches: 10. DNA for the CDR3: TGTGCCAGCAGGCCCCGGGACAGGGCTGGTAATGAGCAGTTCTTC. Protein product: CASRPRDRAGNEQFF.

J is TRBJ2-5 and V is TRBV18; 7 bases line up with TRBD2. With V trimmed by 2 bases and J by 1 base, 7 bases remained unmatched. The CDR3 totals 16 residues. Looked up from germline, CDR1 is KGHSH and CDR2 is LQKENI. The CDR3 here is CASSPALASIQETQYF. CDR3 coding DNA: TGTGCCAGCTCACCAGCACTAGCGTCTATCCAAGAGACCCAGTACTTC.

The chain recombines TRBV11-2 with TRBJ2-7; TRBD2 is a possible D gene (6 bases). The germline V gene has CDR1 SGHAT and CDR2 FQNNGV. Between the trimmed V and J ends, which lost 1 base and 1 base, there was a span of 14 bases. This CDR3 is built from 16 residues. This CDR3 is CASSLVGGSRSYEQYF. In DNA form, the CDR3 reads TGTGCCAGCAGCTTAGTAGGAGGGAGCCGATCCTACGAGCAGTACTTC.

The CDR3 DNA reads TGCACCACCTCAAACCCGGGGATGCACTATGGCTACACCTTC. Translating gives CTTSNPGMHYGYTF. The V call is TRBV29-1, the J call TRBJ1-2; D not certain. CDR3 size: 14 residues. CDR1 is SQVTM and CDR2 is ANQGSEA in the germline V gene. Based on the CDR3 plus reference TRBV29-1 and TRBJ1-2, the full variable domain is SAVISQKPSRDICQRGTSLTIQCQVDSQVTMMFWYRQQPGQSLTLIATANQGSEATYESGFVIDKFPISRPNLTFSTLTVSNMSPEDSSIYLCTTSNPGMHYGYTFGSGTRLTVV.

V usage is TRBV6-5 and J usage is TRBJ2-2; 9 bases line up with TRBD1. Germline V gives CDR1 MNHEY, CDR2 SVGAGI. This CDR3 region has 15 residues. With 6 bases clipped from V and 4 bases from J, the junction kept 6 bases outside the gene matches. The DNA of the CDR3 is TGTGCCAGCAGCCACGACAGGGGGGTCACCGGGGAGCTGTTTTTT. It is translated as CASSHDRGVTGELFF.

This clone was recorded only once. The V and J genes are TRBV11-3 and TRBJ2-3; 8 bases fit TRBD2. Germline CDR1 is SGHNT and CDR2 is YENEEA. The CDR3 is 16 amino acids. The V gene end was trimmed by 3 bases and the J gene end by 8 bases; junction bases not matched to a gene: 13. The CDR3 DNA is TGTGCCAGCAGCTTTACCGGGACTAGGGGTAGTGGTACGCAGTATTTT. Protein: CASSFTGTRGSGTQYF.

V gene TRBV10-3 combines with J gene TRBJ1-5, with 11 nucleotides matching TRBD1. Germline V gives CDR1 ENHRY, CDR2 SYGVKD. This CDR3 spans 15 amino acids. After removal of 6 bases from V and 4 bases from J, the junction contained 5 bases not matched to a gene. CDR3 coding DNA: TGTGCCATCAGGCCGGGACAGGGGGTGAATCAGCCCCAGCATTTT. Protein product: CAIRPGQGVNQPQHF.

This rearrangement joins TRBV18 to TRBJ1-5; D gene uncertain. The CDR3 consists of 16 residues. The germline V and J ends were trimmed by 3 bases and 0 bases, with 12 bases remaining between them. Germline loops: CDR1 KGHSH, CDR2 LQKENI. In DNA, the CDR3 is TGTGCCAGCTCACCTTTTTCAGTCCGTAGCAATCAGCCCCAGCATTTT. The encoded protein is CASSPFSVRSNQPQHF.

The V and J genes are TRBV6-5 and TRBJ1-2; D is ambiguous. The CDR3 runs 12 residues. The V gene's germline CDR1 is MNHEY and CDR2 SVGAGI. V was trimmed by 4 bases and J by 5 bases, leaving 8 bases between them. CDR3 DNA: TGTGCCAGCAGTTCTGGGGAGTATGGCTACACCTTC. Its protein is CASSSGEYGYTF.